This T cell receptor beta chain was sequenced in a study of identical twins. Study results and limitations: Out-of-frame alpha sequences common to twins were enriched for low generation probability. Monozygotic twins shared more out-of-frame TCR alpha than recombination models predicted.

This clonotype occurred a few times. Its antigen remains unidentified. After template switching added a universal primer site, the resulting cDNA carried unique molecular identifiers. TCRdb analysed the 5' RACE reads with MiXCR anew, one entry per CDR3 protein. Among under 900,000 distinct CDR3 sequences, around a sixth were seen once, and the ten largest hold around 13%. The germline gives CDR1 MNHEY, CDR2 SVGAGI. Trimming cost V 4 bases and J 9 bases; bases outside gene matches: 6. The CDR3 runs 15 residues. These same records also appear under a second study, on T cells expressing NK-cell markers.

The material sequenced was PBMCs. The sequence came from a woman in her late teens or twenties in good health. This chain connects TRBV6-5 to TRBJ2-6; 10 bases map to TRBD1. CDR3 sequence reads: CASSSLTGGGNVLTF. Written as DNA, the CDR3 is TGTGCCAGCAGTTCATTGACAGGGGGCGGCAACGTCCTGACTTTC.